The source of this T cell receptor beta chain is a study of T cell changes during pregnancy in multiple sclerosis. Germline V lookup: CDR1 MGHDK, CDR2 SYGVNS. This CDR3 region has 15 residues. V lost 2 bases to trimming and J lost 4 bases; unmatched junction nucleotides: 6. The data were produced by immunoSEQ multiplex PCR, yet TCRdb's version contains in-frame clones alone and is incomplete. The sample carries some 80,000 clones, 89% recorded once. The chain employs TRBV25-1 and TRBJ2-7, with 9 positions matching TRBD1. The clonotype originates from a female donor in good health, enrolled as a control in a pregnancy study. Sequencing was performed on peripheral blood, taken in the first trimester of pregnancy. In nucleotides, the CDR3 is TGTGCCAGCAGTGAAGGGGGACAGGGCGCTTACGAGCAGTACTTC. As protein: CASSEGGQGAYEQYF.